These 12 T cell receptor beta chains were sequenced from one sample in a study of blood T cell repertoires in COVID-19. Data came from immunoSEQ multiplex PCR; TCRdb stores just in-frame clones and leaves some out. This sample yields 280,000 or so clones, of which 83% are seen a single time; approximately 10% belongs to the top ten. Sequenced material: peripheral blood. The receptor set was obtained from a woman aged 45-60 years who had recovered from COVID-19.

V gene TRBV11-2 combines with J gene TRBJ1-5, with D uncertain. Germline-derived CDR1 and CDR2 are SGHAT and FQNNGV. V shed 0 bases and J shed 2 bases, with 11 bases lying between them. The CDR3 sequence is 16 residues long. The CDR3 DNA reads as TGTGCCAGCAGCTTAGATCCGGTGGGCGGCAATCAGCCCCAGCATTTT. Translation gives CASSLDPVGGNQPQHF. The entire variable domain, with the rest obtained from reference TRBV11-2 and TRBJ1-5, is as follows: EAGVAQSPRYKIIEKRQSVAFWCNPISGHATLYWYQQILGQGPKLLIQFQNNGVVDDSQLPKDRFSAERLKGVDSTLKIQPAKLEDSAVYLCASSLDPVGGNQPQHFGDGTRLSIL.

DNA for the CDR3: TGTGCCAGCATCCCCGAGACAGGGGAATACAATGAGCAGTTCTTC. Translation: CASIPETGEYNEQFF. The chain combines TRBV7-2 with TRBJ2-1, with TRBD1 matching over 8 bases. Germline CDR1 SGHTA, CDR2 FQGNSA. V dropped 7 bases and J dropped 4; count of bases not matched to a gene: 9. The length of the CDR3 is 15 residues.

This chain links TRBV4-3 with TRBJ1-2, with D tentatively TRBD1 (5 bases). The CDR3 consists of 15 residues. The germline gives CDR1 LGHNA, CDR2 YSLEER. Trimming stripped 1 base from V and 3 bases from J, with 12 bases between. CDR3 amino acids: CASSQVRGGDYGYTF. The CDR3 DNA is TGCGCCAGCAGCCAAGTACGGGGCGGGGACTATGGCTACACCTTC.

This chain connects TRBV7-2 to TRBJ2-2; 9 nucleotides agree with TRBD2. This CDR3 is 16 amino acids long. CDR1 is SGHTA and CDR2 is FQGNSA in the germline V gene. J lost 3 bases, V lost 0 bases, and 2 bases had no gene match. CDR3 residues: CASSLAAGGYTGELFF. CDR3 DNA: TGTGCCAGCAGCTTAGCTGCGGGGGGGTACACCGGGGAGCTGTTTTTT.

In DNA form, the CDR3 reads TGCGCCAGCAGTCAAGGGGCAGTTGATGGACAGGGGGCGGAGATGGATAAGGGGACTGAAGCTTTCTTT. Its translation: CASSQGAVDGQGAEMDKGTEAFF. J is TRBJ1-1 and V is TRBV23-1, with 11 bases that match TRBD1. TRBV23-1 falls under the ORF class, with uncertain function. The CDR3 totals 23 residues. After removal of 2 bases from V and 5 bases from J, the junction contained 28 bases not matched to a gene.

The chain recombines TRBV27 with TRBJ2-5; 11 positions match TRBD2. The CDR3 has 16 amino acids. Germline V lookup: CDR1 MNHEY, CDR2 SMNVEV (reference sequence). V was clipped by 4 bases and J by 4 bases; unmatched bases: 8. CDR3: CASSSFSGGAGETQYF. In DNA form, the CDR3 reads TGTGCCAGCAGTTCTTTTAGCGGGGGGGCCGGAGAGACCCAGTACTTC.

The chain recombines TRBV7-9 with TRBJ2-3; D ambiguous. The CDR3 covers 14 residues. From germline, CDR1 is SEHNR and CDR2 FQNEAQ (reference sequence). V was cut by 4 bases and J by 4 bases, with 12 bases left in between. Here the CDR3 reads CASSSPQAADTQYF. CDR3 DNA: TGTGCCAGCAGCTCTCCGCAGGCCGCAGATACGCAGTATTTT. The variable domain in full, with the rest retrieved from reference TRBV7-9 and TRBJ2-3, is DTGVSQNPRHKITKRGQNVTFRCDPISEHNRLYWYRQTLGQGPEFLTYFQNEAQLEKSRLLSDRFSAERPKGSFSTLEIQRTEQGDSAMYLCASSSPQAADTQYFGPGTRLTVL.

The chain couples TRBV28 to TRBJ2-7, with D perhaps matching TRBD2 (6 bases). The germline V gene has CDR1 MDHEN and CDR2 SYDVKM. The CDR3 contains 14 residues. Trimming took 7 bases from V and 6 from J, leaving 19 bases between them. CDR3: CASTIGGPRLEQYF. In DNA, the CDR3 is TGTGCCAGCACCATCGGGGGACCTCGGCTCGAGCAGTACTTC.

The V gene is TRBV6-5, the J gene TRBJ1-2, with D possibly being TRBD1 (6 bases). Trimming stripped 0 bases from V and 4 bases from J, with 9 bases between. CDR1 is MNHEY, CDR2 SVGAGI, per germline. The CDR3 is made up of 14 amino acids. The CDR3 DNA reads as TGTGCCAGCAGTTACTCACAGGGAATCTATGGCTACACCTTC. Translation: CASSYSQGIYGYTF.

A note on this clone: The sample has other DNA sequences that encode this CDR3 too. DNA of the CDR3: TGTGCCAGCAGCTTATCCCGAGACACTGAAGCTTTCTTT. It translates to CASSLSRDTEAFF. The chain couples TRBV7-3 to TRBJ1-1; D not resolved. Trimming removed 2 bases at V and 3 bases at J, with 7 bases between. Germline V gives CDR1 SGHTA, CDR2 FQGTGA. This CDR3 is 13 amino acids long.

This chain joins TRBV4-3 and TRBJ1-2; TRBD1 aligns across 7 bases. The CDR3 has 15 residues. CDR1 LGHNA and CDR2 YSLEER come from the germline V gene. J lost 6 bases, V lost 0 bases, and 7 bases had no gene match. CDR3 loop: CASSQERQGSNGYTF. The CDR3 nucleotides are TGCGCCAGCAGCCAAGAGAGACAGGGAAGTAATGGCTACACCTTC.

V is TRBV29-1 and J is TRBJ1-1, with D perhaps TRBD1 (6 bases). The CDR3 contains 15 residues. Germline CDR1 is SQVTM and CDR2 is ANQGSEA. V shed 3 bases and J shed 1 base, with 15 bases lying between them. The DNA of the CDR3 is TGCAGCGTTGAGAGGGCAGGGGTAAGGAACACTGAAGCTTTCTTT. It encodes CSVERAGVRNTEAFF.